The clone carrying this T cell receptor beta chain has only one observation. Original processing notes: Estimated nucleated cell counts came from reference gene primer amplification. TCRdb's table, derived via immunoSEQ multiplex PCR, lists solely in-frame clones and lacks some. V and J calls and clone size are given by that table; D and trimming were obtained from the DNA. The sample records about 280,000 clones, about 90% being singletons. The data are from a study of blood T cell repertoires in COVID-19. CDR1 LGHNA and CDR2 YNFKEQ come from the germline V gene. The germline V and J ends were trimmed by 3 bases and 2 bases, with 17 bases remaining between them. The CDR3 is 16 residues long.

The clonotype comes from a woman aged 50 to 65 who had recovered from COVID-19. Sequenced sample: peripheral blood. J is TRBJ2-7 and V is TRBV4-2; possibly TRBD2 for D (5 bases). DNA for the CDR3: TGTGCCAGCAGCCAGGCCCCCGGACTGGCAACCTACGAGCAGTACTTC. Its protein is CASSQAPGLATYEQYF.